A single sample is the source of the 9 T cell receptor beta chains below, sequenced in a study of shared clonotypes between healthy human individuals. Clones were sequenced by immunoSEQ multiplex PCR, and TCRdb holds only the in-frame ones, with some missing. The table shows just over 2,000,000 clones, with 85% to 95% occurring only once. Sequences were obtained from naive CD4+ T cells sorted from blood. Subset reported: CD45RA+ positively selected. Source of these receptors: a man younger than 35 in good health.

The V gene is TRBV7-3, the J gene TRBJ2-2, with TRBD1 as a possible D gene (6 bases). CDR1 is SGHTA, CDR2 FQGTGA, per germline. This CDR3 is built from 14 residues. The V and J ends lost 1 base and 5 bases respectively, with 8 bases between them. The CDR3 nucleotides are TGTGCCAGCAGCTTAAAAGGGGGAACCGGGGAGCTGTTTTTT. It codes for CASSLKGGTGELFF.

The rearrangement links TRBV28 to TRBJ1-5; D gene ambiguous. Trimming stripped 6 bases from V and 2 bases from J, with 14 bases between. The germline CDR1 and CDR2 sequences are MDHEN and SYDVKM. CDR3 size: 15 residues. The DNA for the CDR3 is TGTGCCAGCAGACTCGATGGGGTAGGCAATCAGCCCCAGCATTTT. It yields the protein CASRLDGVGNQPQHF.

V is TRBV27 and J is TRBJ2-7, with D possibly TRBD2 on 6 matching bases. Deletions cut 4 bases from V and 6 bases from J, with 16 bases between. CDR3 size: 14 residues. CDR1 and CDR2 from the germline V gene are MNHEY and SMNVEV (reference sequence). This CDR3 is CASSSQAAGTEQYF. The DNA of the CDR3 is TGTGCCAGCAGTTCGCAGGCAGCGGGCACCGAGCAGTACTTC.

The chain combines TRBV9 with TRBJ1-1, with TRBD1 matching 8 bases. CDR1 and CDR2 from the germline V gene are SGDLS and YYNGEE. The CDR3 spans 18 residues. Trimming cost V 0 bases and J 4 bases; bases outside gene matches: 14. The CDR3 DNA is TGTGCCAGCAGCGTAGGAGGACAGGGTAGTCTCTCGGGCACTGAAGCTTTCTTT. This encodes CASSVGGQGSLSGTEAFF.

The genes are TRBV7-2 and TRBJ1-6; 8 nucleotides agree with TRBD1. V dropped 1 base and J dropped 11; count of bases not matched to a gene: 7. The CDR3 loop spans 15 amino acids. Germline V gene lookup returns CDR1 SGHTA and CDR2 FQGNSA. The CDR3 is CASSLGWTGWAPLHF. CDR3 coding DNA: TGTGCCAGCAGCTTAGGGTGGACAGGGTGGGCACCCCTCCACTTT.

The chain couples TRBV28 to TRBJ1-5, with a tentative D call TRBD1 (5 bases). V was clipped by 4 bases and J by 3 bases, with 10 bases between them. This CDR3 spans 14 amino acids. Germline-derived CDR1 and CDR2 are MDHEN and SYDVKM. For the CDR3, the DNA is TGTGCCAGCAGTTATGGGACGTTCAATCAGCCCCAGCATTTT. This codes for CASSYGTFNQPQHF. The full variable domain, rest sourced from reference TRBV28 and TRBJ1-5, is DVKVTQSSRYLVKRTGEKVFLECVQDMDHENMFWYRQDPGLGLRLIYFSYDVKMKEKGDIPEGYSVSREKKERFSLILESASTNQTSMYLCASSYGTFNQPQHFGDGTRLSIL.

The chain has TRBV18 and TRBJ2-7, with 9 bases identical to TRBD1. The germline gives CDR1 KGHSH, CDR2 LQKENI. V trimming: 6 bases; J trimming: 3 bases; junction bases outside the gene matches: 9. This CDR3 has 15 residues. The CDR3 nucleotides read TGTGCCAGCTCGGAACGGACAGGGGATGGCTACGAGCAGTACTTC. Translation gives CASSERTGDGYEQYF.

Only one count was recorded for this clone. The chain couples TRBV15 to TRBJ2-1, with a weak D call TRBD2 (7 bases). Germline V gene lookup returns CDR1 LNHNV and CDR2 YYDKDF (reference sequence). CDR3 length: 17 amino acids. Trimming pared 0 bases from V and 4 bases from J, leaving 16 bases between. CDR3: CATSRDLSGGGYNEQFF. DNA for the CDR3: TGTGCCACCAGCAGAGATCTGTCGGGGGGCGGGTACAATGAGCAGTTCTTC.

The table lists this clone with a few counts. This chain links TRBV19 with TRBJ2-4; 8 bases fit TRBD1. The J segment lost 4 bases and the V segment lost 0 bases, leaving 14 bases of the junction unmatched. The germline V gene has CDR1 LNHDA and CDR2 SQIVND (reference sequence). This CDR3 region has 19 residues. CDR3 loop: CASSIDPQGTGMTKNIQYF. Written as DNA, the CDR3 is TGTGCCAGTAGTATAGATCCTCAAGGGACAGGAATGACGAAAAACATTCAGTACTTC.